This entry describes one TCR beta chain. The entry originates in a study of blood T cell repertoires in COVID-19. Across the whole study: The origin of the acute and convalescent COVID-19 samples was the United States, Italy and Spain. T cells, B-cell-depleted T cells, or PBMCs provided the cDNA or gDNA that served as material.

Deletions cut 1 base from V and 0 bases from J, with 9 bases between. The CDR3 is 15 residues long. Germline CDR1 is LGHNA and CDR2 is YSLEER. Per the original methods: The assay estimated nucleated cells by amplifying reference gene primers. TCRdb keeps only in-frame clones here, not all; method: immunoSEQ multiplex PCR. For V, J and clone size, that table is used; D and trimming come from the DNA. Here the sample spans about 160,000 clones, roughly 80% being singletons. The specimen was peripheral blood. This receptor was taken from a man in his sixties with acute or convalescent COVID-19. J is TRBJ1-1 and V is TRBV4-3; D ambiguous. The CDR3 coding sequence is TGCGCCAGCAGCCAAGGAGGATTCGTGAACACTGAAGCTTTCTTT. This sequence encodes CASSQGGFVNTEAFF.